This is a list of T cell receptor beta chains from one sample in a study of CD8 T cells in Susac syndrome. TCRdb redid the calling of the immunoSEQ multiplex PCR reads with MiXCR, one entry per CDR3 protein. In the table there are about 140,000 distinct CDR3 sequences, 85% to 95% of which are singletons. Specimen: CD4+ T cells from PBMCs. Every receptor here comes from a human donor with multiple sclerosis. CDR3s include the opening cysteine and the closing phenylalanine or tryptophan. Each record gives: clone size, J gene, D gene, V gene, CDR3 protein, CDR3 DNA. D genes are given only for firm matches. The size entry is marked missing in some rows and otherwise reads once, few, many or a size class.

NA | TRBJ2-7 | NA | TRBV6-2/TRBV6-3 | CASSSRQIGSYEQYF | TGTGCCAGCAGTTCTCGACAGATAGGGTCCTACGAGCAGTACTTC
NA | TRBJ2-7 | NA | TRBV30 | CAWSASYEQYF | TGTGCCTGGAGTGCCTCCTACGAGCAGTACTTC
NA | TRBJ1-5 | NA | TRBV3-1 | CASSRTDSNQPQHF | TGTGCCAGCAGCCGGACAGATAGCAATCAGCCCCAGCATTTT
once | TRBJ1-1 | NA | TRBV30 | CAWSTPGTHNTEAFF | TGTGCCTGGAGTACTCCCGGGACACACAACACTGAAGCTTTCTTT
NA | TRBJ2-7 | TRBD1 | TRBV7-6 | CASSLVGDRHEQYF | TGTGCCAGCAGCTTAGTAGGGGACAGGCACGAGCAGTACTTC
NA | TRBJ2-5 | TRBD2 | TRBV20-1 | CSAPAGGRETQYF | TGCAGTGCCCCAGCGGGGGGTAGAGAGACCCAGTACTTC
NA | TRBJ2-7 | TRBD1 | TRBV2 | CASSEFGTGGFVQYF | TGTGCCAGCAGTGAGTTTGGGACAGGGGGTTTTGTGCAGTACTTC
NA | TRBJ1-5 | NA | TRBV6-2/TRBV6-3 | CASGRADSTNQPQHF | TGTGCCAGCGGGCGGGCTGACAGTACCAATCAGCCCCAGCATTTT
NA | TRBJ2-1 | NA | TRBV24-1 | CATSDSPGAQDNEQFF | TGTGCCACCAGTGATTCTCCAGGGGCACAAGACAATGAGCAGTTCTTC
NA | TRBJ2-7 | NA | TRBV20-1 | CSVRQNSYEQYF | TGCAGTGTAAGGCAAAACTCCTACGAGCAGTACTTC
few | TRBJ1-1 | NA | TRBV7-2 | CASSLGPSRVNTEAFF | TGTGCCAGCAGCTTAGGGCCCAGTCGTGTGAACACTGAAGCTTTCTTT
few | TRBJ2-1 | NA | TRBV7-6 | CASSLGGGNNEQFF | TGTGCCAGCAGCTTGGGGGGCGGTAACAATGAGCAGTTCTTC
NA | TRBJ2-5 | NA | TRBV7-9 | CASSLQGSGLETQYF | TGTGCCAGCAGCTTACAGGGTTCGGGCTTGGAGACCCAGTACTTC
few | TRBJ1-2 | TRBD1 | TRBV6-6 | CASSGTGDYGYTF | TGTGCCAGCAGTGGGACAGGGGACTATGGCTACACCTTC
NA | TRBJ1-5 | NA | TRBV12-3/TRBV12-4 | CASSLETVNQPQHF | TGTGCCAGCAGTTTAGAGACCGTCAATCAGCCCCAGCATTTT
NA | TRBJ1-5 | NA | TRBV6-5 | CASSPWTAPYQPQHF | TGTGCCAGCAGTCCCTGGACAGCGCCCTATCAGCCCCAGCATTTT
once | TRBJ1-5 | NA | TRBV3-1 | CASSVTWSSNQPQHF | TGTGCCAGCAGCGTAACCTGGAGTAGCAATCAGCCCCAGCATTTT
NA | TRBJ1-5 | TRBD1 | TRBV4-1 | CASSQAGGFQPQHF | TGCGCCAGCAGCCAAGCAGGGGGCTTTCAGCCCCAGCATTTT
NA | TRBJ1-2 | NA | TRBV30 | CAWSRRQAANYGYTF | TGTGCCTGGAGTAGAAGGCAGGCAGCTAACTATGGCTACACCTTC
NA | TRBJ2-1 | TRBD2 | TRBV13 | CASTPGGLANNEQFF | TGTGCCAGCACCCCCGGGGGACTAGCGAATAATGAGCAGTTCTTC
NA | TRBJ2-5 | TRBD1 | TRBV11-2 | CASSLGDRTQETQYF | TGTGCCAGCAGCTTAGGGGACAGGACCCAAGAGACCCAGTACTTC
NA | TRBJ1-2 | TRBD1 | TRBV7-3 | CASSLTGTVANYGYTF | TGTGCCAGCAGCTTAACGGGGACAGTCGCTAACTATGGCTACACCTTC
NA | TRBJ2-1 | NA | TRBV7-8 | CASSFEVGLYNEQFF | TGTGCCAGCAGCTTTGAGGTAGGGCTCTACAATGAGCAGTTCTTC
NA | TRBJ2-7 | TRBD1 | TRBV20-1 | CSAYPGQIAYEQYF | TGCAGTGCATACCCGGGACAGATAGCCTACGAGCAGTACTTC
NA | TRBJ2-7 | NA | TRBV6-6 | CASSYDRHYEQYF | TGTGCCAGCAGTTACGACCGACACTACGAGCAGTACTTC
NA | TRBJ2-3 | NA | TRBV29-1 | CSVASGTSTDTQYF | TGCAGCGTTGCCAGCGGTACTAGCACAGATACGCAGTATTTT
NA | TRBJ2-6 | NA | TRBV18 | CASSLAEGANVLTF | TGTGCCAGCTCACTGGCGGAAGGGGCCAACGTCCTGACTTTC
NA | TRBJ2-1 | TRBD1 | TRBV20-1 | CSANRGIMNEQFF | TGCAGTGCCAACAGGGGAATAATGAATGAGCAGTTCTTC
NA | TRBJ1-1 | NA | TRBV6-5 | CASSSGTKAFF | TGTGCCAGCAGCTCCGGGACGAAGGCTTTCTTT
NA | TRBJ2-3 | TRBD2 | TRBV12-3/TRBV12-4 | CASSPVSGSGVTQYF | TGTGCCAGCAGTCCCGTTAGCGGGAGCGGGGTTACGCAGTATTTT
NA | TRBJ2-1 | TRBD1 | TRBV27 | CASSSPGQGGNEQFF | TGTGCCAGCAGTTCTCCCGGACAGGGCGGGAATGAGCAGTTCTTC
NA | TRBJ1-5 | NA | TRBV25-1 | CASSEFGNQPQHF | TGTGCCAGCAGTGAATTTGGGAATCAGCCCCAGCATTTT
NA | TRBJ2-1 | TRBD2 | TRBV2 | CASRPWGGDEQFF | TGTGCCAGCAGACCCTGGGGAGGGGATGAGCAGTTCTTC
NA | TRBJ2-7 | TRBD1 | TRBV25-1 | CASRGTGGTYEQYF | TGTGCCAGCAGGGGGACAGGGGGAACCTACGAGCAGTACTTC
NA | TRBJ2-7 | TRBD1 | TRBV11-2 | CASSSRTGTGEQYF | TGTGCCAGCAGCAGTCGGACAGGGACCGGGGAGCAGTACTTC
NA | TRBJ2-1 | NA | TRBV6-2/TRBV6-3 | CASRSTGGLQFF | TGTGCCAGCAGATCTACCGGAGGTTTGCAGTTCTTC
NA | TRBJ1-1 | NA | TRBV4-3 | CASSHRNTEAFF | TGCGCCAGCAGCCACCGGAACACTGAAGCTTTCTTT
NA | TRBJ2-7 | TRBD2 | TRBV20-1 | CSARDPTWAGGPGEQYF | TGCAGTGCTAGAGACCCGACCTGGGCGGGAGGGCCCGGCGAGCAGTACTTC
NA | TRBJ2-2 | NA | TRBV9 | CASSPRDVNTGELFF | TGTGCCAGCAGCCCCCGGGACGTAAACACCGGGGAGCTGTTTTTT
NA | TRBJ2-1 | TRBD1 | TRBV4-3 | CASSQDSPGQGNNEQFF | TGCGCCAGCAGCCAAGATTCCCCGGGACAGGGTAACAATGAGCAGTTCTTC
NA | TRBJ1-3 | NA | TRBV13 | CASSFGNTIYF | TGTGCCAGCAGCTTTGGAAACACCATATATTTT
NA | TRBJ2-5 | TRBD1 | TRBV20-1 | CSASKFAGTGRETQYF | TGCAGTGCTAGCAAGTTCGCCGGGACAGGGAGGGAGACCCAGTACTTC
NA | TRBJ2-6 | TRBD1 | TRBV29-1 | CSVGSGWGQGSIANVLTF | TGCAGCGTTGGTTCCGGATGGGGACAGGGGAGTATCGCCAACGTCCTGACTTTC
NA | TRBJ2-3 | NA | TRBV18 | CASSPGFQGGSDTQYF | TGTGCCAGCTCACCAGGGTTTCAGGGTGGGTCAGATACGCAGTATTTT
NA | TRBJ2-1 | TRBD2 | TRBV3-1 | CASSERTSGANEQFF | TGTGCCAGCAGCGAAAGGACTAGCGGGGCCAATGAGCAGTTCTTC
NA | TRBJ2-7 | TRBD2 | TRBV20-1 | CSARGGRGRAGVHEQYF | TGCAGTGCTAGAGGGGGGCGCGGTCGAGCGGGAGTCCACGAGCAGTACTTC
NA | TRBJ2-7 | NA | TRBV2 | CASSVLGSFLVSDEQYF | TGTGCCAGCAGTGTCCTCGGCAGCTTCTTGGTGAGCGACGAGCAGTACTTC
NA | TRBJ2-1 | TRBD2 | TRBV29-1 | CSVKLGTSGNEQFF | TGCAGCGTTAAATTGGGGACTAGCGGGAATGAGCAGTTCTTC
NA | TRBJ2-3 | NA | TRBV20-1 | CSARDPADTQYF | TGCAGTGCTAGAGATCCGGCAGATACGCAGTATTTT
NA | TRBJ1-1 | NA | TRBV10-3 | CAISGASTEAFF | TGTGCCATCAGCGGGGCTAGCACTGAAGCTTTCTTT
NA | TRBJ2-2 | TRBD2 | TRBV9 | CASSVGLAANTGELFF | TGTGCCAGCAGCGTAGGGCTAGCGGCAAACACCGGGGAGCTGTTTTTT
NA | TRBJ2-2 | TRBD1 | TRBV5-4 | CASSGRQGNTGELFF | TGTGCCAGCAGCGGCCGACAGGGGAACACCGGGGAGCTGTTTTTT
once | TRBJ2-5 | TRBD2 | TRBV29-1 | CSVLTSGARETQYF | TGCAGCGTATTAACTAGCGGGGCGCGGGAGACCCAGTACTTC
NA | TRBJ2-7 | NA | TRBV6-5 | CASSYRDGPWEQYF | TGTGCCAGCAGTTACCGGGACGGGCCTTGGGAGCAGTACTTC
NA | TRBJ1-1 | NA | TRBV24-1 | CATSDSTARNTEAFF | TGTGCCACCAGTGATTCGACGGCACGGAACACTGAAGCTTTCTTT
NA | TRBJ1-2 | NA | TRBV29-1 | CSAATGGIGANYGYTF | TGCAGCGCCGCAACGGGGGGTATTGGAGCTAACTATGGCTACACCTTC
NA | TRBJ2-1 | NA | TRBV5-1 | CASSPMRGEQFF | TGCGCCAGCAGCCCAATGAGAGGGGAGCAGTTCTTC